The rows below give T cell receptor beta chains drawn from one sample of a study of beta chain features in type 1 diabetes. Sequenced by immunoSEQ multiplex PCR; TCRdb stores in-frame clones only, minus some. The profile shows 70,000 to 95,000 clones, 30% to 35% of them singletons. The sample consisted of stem cell memory CD4+ T cells from blood. The receptor source for this set is a woman in her late teens or twenties in good health. Each CDR3 is given without its conserved first and last residue.

v_call: TRBV27
cdr3_aa: ASRPDRGRGYT

v_call: TRBV4-1
cdr3_aa: ASSQGTVATNEKLF

v_call: TRBV11-2
cdr3_aa: ASSSQGNQPQH

v_call: TRBV2
cdr3_aa: ASSEGLAGTDTQY

v_call: TRBV5-1
cdr3_aa: ASTSGLSVYTEAF

v_call: TRBV7-6
cdr3_aa: ASSSPMGGQVTQY

v_call: TRBV6-6
cdr3_aa: ASSYSGGPYEQY

v_call: TRBV11-1
cdr3_aa: ASSLTGAGATYNEQF

v_call: TRBV30
cdr3_aa: AWSRQFSGNTIY

v_call: TRBV5-6
cdr3_aa: ASSLAGPSYEQY

v_call: TRBV2
cdr3_aa: ASRPGGIYQETQY

v_call: TRBV27
cdr3_aa: ASSLWGTYEQY

v_call: TRBV6-5
cdr3_aa: ASSLGGPSTDTQY

v_call: TRBV7-2
cdr3_aa: ASSLAPGQPYNEQF

v_call: TRBV5-4
cdr3_aa: ASSLGGPTGNTEAF

v_call: TRBV11-1
cdr3_aa: ASSTSQETQY

v_call: TRBV5-1
cdr3_aa: ASSLGGEQY

v_call: TRBV4-2
cdr3_aa: ASSQVSGGAYNEQF

v_call: TRBV11-3
cdr3_aa: ASTWDFNEQF

v_call: TRBV5-4
cdr3_aa: ASRASFEQF

v_call: TRBV19
cdr3_aa: ASSFRDRVNEQF

v_call: TRBV5-4
cdr3_aa: ASSLRDFDTNTQY

v_call: TRBV30
cdr3_aa: AWTQAEETQY

v_call: TRBV4-1
cdr3_aa: ASSHPTSGRDSYNEQF

v_call: TRBV27
cdr3_aa: ASSIRGAGYQETQY

v_call: TRBV19
cdr3_aa: ASSDQGSREQF

v_call: TRBV7-9
cdr3_aa: ASSPGLAEPYEQY

v_call: TRBV19
cdr3_aa: ASSAGQGFENTEAF

v_call: TRBV14
cdr3_aa: ASSQATFPEQY

v_call: TRBV11-2
cdr3_aa: ASRGLAMGTDTQY

v_call: TRBV10-3
cdr3_aa: AISDVLGQGSYEQY

v_call: TRBV5-1
cdr3_aa: ASSGATQQQETQY

v_call: TRBV27
cdr3_aa: ASRFRVGGEAF

v_call: TRBV11-3
cdr3_aa: ASSYGTGGYEQY

v_call: TRBV7-2
cdr3_aa: ASSLGGRQNQPQH

v_call: TRBV10-1
cdr3_aa: ASSSLTGGMDTQY

v_call: TRBV5-1
cdr3_aa: ASSFEGGAGEAF

v_call: TRBV29-1
cdr3_aa: SVEWHQNTEAF

v_call: TRBV5-5
cdr3_aa: ASKNLGTEAF

v_call: TRBV11-3
cdr3_aa: ASSEGSDSYNEQF

v_call: TRBV6-1
cdr3_aa: ASREAGTSGTYNEQF

v_call: TRBV11-1
cdr3_aa: ASSLARRGQGENEQF

v_call: TRBV19
cdr3_aa: ASIGGETQY

v_call: TRBV7-3
cdr3_aa: ASSSDRGLYNEQF

v_call: TRBV4-1
cdr3_aa: ASSLQLAGGPGAKNIQY

v_call: TRBV5-1
cdr3_aa: ASSVLAGGINEQF

v_call: TRBV19
cdr3_aa: ASSHRGHQETQY

v_call: TRBV5-1
cdr3_aa: ASSPGQGSYNEQF

v_call: TRBV19
cdr3_aa: ASSRDRQFNQPQH

v_call: TRBV5-1
cdr3_aa: ASSSGTTGDEAF

v_call: TRBV7-3
cdr3_aa: ASSLNSGQGSSPLH

v_call: TRBV5-4
cdr3_aa: ASSPYSGTGGTQY

v_call: TRBV30
cdr3_aa: AWSDGLGGIQY

v_call: TRBV9
cdr3_aa: ASSPSRLAGAGELF

v_call: TRBV29-1
cdr3_aa: SAGGGSSYNEQF

v_call: TRBV5-1
cdr3_aa: ASSWPRANRAYGNSYNEQF

v_call: TRBV10-3
cdr3_aa: AISESGDREGYT

v_call: TRBV7-9
cdr3_aa: ASSTAQITLPNYGYT